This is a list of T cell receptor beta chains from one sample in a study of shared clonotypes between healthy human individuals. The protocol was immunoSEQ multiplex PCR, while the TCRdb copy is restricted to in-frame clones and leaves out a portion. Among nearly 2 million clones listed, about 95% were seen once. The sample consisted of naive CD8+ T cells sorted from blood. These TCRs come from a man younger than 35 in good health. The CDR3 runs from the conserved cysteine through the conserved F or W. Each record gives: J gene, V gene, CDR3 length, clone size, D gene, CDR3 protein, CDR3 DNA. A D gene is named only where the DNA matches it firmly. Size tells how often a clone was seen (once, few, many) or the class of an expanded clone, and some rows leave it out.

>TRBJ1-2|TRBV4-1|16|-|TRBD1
CASSTLTGFDSKGYTF
TGCGCCAGCAGCACCTTGACAGGGTTCGACTCTAAGGGCTACACCTTC
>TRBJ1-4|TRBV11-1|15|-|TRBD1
CASSWWTGPGEKLFF
TGTGCCAGCAGCTGGTGGACAGGGCCTGGGGAAAAACTGTTTTTT
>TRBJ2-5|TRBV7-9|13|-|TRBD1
CASRDRGQETQYF
TGTGCCAGCAGGGACAGGGGACAAGAGACCCAGTACTTC
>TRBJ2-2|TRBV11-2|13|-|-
CASSHSKAGELFF
TGTGCCAGCAGCCATTCAAAGGCCGGGGAGCTGTTTTTT
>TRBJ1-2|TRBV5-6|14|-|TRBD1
CASSSARDSYGYTF
TGTGCCAGCAGCTCGGCACGGGACAGCTATGGCTACACCTTC
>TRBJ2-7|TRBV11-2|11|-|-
CASSFVYEQYF
TGTGCCAGCAGCTTCGTGTACGAGCAGTACTTC
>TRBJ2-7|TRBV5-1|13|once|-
CASRLGSSYEQYF
TGCGCCTCAAGACTCGGGAGTTCCTACGAGCAGTACTTC
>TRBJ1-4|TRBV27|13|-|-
CASSPLGNEKLFF
TGTGCCAGCAGCCCACTGGGCAATGAAAAACTGTTTTTT
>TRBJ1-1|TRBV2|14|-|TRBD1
CASLTGDEDTEAFF
TGTGCCAGCCTGACAGGGGATGAGGACACTGAAGCTTTCTTT
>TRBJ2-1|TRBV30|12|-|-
CAWSDRSDEQFF
TGTGCCTGGAGCGACCGATCCGATGAGCAGTTCTTC
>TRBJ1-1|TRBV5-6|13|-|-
CASSLGVNTEAFF
TGTGCCAGCAGCTTAGGGGTTAACACTGAAGCTTTCTTT
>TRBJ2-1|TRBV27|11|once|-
CASSFLNEQFF
TGTGCCAGCAGTTTCTTGAATGAGCAGTTCTTC
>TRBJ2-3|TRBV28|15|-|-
CASSWGGEYADTQYF
TGTGCCAGCAGTTGGGGTGGGGAATACGCAGATACGCAGTATTTT
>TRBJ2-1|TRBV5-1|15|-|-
CASSSDTSSYNEQFF
TGCGCCAGCAGCTCGGACACGAGCTCCTACAATGAGCAGTTCTTC
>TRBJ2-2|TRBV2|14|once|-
CASREGKNTGELFF
TGTGCCAGCAGGGAGGGGAAGAACACCGGGGAGCTGTTTTTT
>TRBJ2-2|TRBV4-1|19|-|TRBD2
CASSQELAGGTFGTGELFF
TGCGCCAGCAGCCAAGAACTAGCGGGGGGGACCTTCGGCACCGGGGAGCTGTTTTTT
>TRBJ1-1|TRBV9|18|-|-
CASSLRWEQGGMDTEAFF
TGTGCCAGCAGCCTCCGATGGGAGCAGGGAGGGATGGACACTGAAGCTTTCTTT
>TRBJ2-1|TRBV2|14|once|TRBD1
CASIGTGGMNEQFF
TGTGCCAGCATCGGGACAGGGGGCATGAATGAGCAGTTCTTC
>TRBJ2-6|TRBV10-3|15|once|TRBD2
CACSGADSGANVLTF
TGTGCCTGTAGCGGGGCCGACTCTGGGGCCAACGTCCTGACTTTC
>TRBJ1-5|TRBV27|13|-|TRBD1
CASRLTGVQPQHF
TGTGCCAGCAGATTGACAGGGGTTCAGCCCCAGCATTTT
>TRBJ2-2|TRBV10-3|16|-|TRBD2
CAISELAGGGTGELFF
TGTGCCATCAGTGAACTAGCGGGGGGCGGGACCGGGGAGCTGTTTTTT
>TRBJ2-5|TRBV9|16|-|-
CASSLRDALGWETQYF
TGTGCCAGCAGCCTCCGGGACGCCCTGGGGTGGGAGACCCAGTACTTC
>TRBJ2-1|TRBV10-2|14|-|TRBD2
CASSDSSGSNEQFF
TGCGCCAGCAGTGACTCTAGCGGGAGTAATGAGCAGTTCTTC
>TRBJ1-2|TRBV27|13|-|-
CASSFGALDGYTF
TGTGCCAGCAGTTTTGGGGCCTTGGATGGCTACACCTTC
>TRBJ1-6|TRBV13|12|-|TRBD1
CASGTADSPLHF
TGTGCCAGCGGGACAGCTGATTCACCCCTCCACTTT
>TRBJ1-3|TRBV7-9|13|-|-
CASAIYSGNTIYF
TGTGCCAGTGCGATTTACTCTGGAAACACCATATATTTT
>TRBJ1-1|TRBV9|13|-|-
CASSAGGKTEAFF
TGTGCCAGCAGCGCCGGGGGGAAAACTGAAGCTTTCTTT
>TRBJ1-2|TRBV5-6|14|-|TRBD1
CASSWDRTLYGYTF
TGTGCCAGCAGCTGGGACAGAACCCTCTATGGCTACACCTTC
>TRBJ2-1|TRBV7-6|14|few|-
CASSLEAGYNEQFF
TGTGCCAGCAGCTTAGAAGCGGGCTACAATGAGCAGTTCTTC
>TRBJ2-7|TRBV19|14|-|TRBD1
CASSIVRDSYEQYF
TGTGCCAGTAGTATAGTCCGGGACAGCTACGAGCAGTACTTC
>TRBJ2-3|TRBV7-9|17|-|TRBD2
CASSPRLAGGPPDTQYF
TGTGCCAGCAGCCCAAGACTAGCGGGAGGGCCGCCAGATACGCAGTATTTT
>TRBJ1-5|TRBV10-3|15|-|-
CAISEAGGPSRPQHF
TGTGCCATCAGTGAGGCTGGGGGGCCCTCTCGGCCCCAGCATTTT
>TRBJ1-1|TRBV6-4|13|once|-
CASSVKGGAEAFF
TGTGCCAGCAGTGTCAAAGGGGGGGCTGAAGCTTTCTTT
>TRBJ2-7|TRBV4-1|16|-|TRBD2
CASSHVSPAGGYEQYF
TGCGCCAGCAGCCACGTATCCCCAGCGGGGGGATACGAGCAGTACTTC
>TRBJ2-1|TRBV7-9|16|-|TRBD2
CASSSAGLAGYNEQFF
TGTGCCAGCAGCTCAGCGGGACTAGCGGGCTACAATGAGCAGTTCTTC
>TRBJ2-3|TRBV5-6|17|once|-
CASSLALAATSTDTQYF
TGTGCCAGCAGCTTGGCGTTAGCGGCCACTAGCACAGATACGCAGTATTTT
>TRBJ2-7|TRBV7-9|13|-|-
CASESTGAYEQYF
TGTGCCAGCGAATCGACTGGGGCCTACGAGCAGTACTTC
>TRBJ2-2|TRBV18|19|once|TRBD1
CASSLLIPRDSPVTGELFF
TGTGCCAGCTCACTCCTAATACCGAGGGACAGTCCCGTCACCGGGGAGCTGTTTTTT
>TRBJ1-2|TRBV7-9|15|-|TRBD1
CASSLETRTGNGYTF
TGTGCCAGCAGCTTAGAAACGAGGACAGGGAATGGCTACACCTTC
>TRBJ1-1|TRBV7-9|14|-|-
CASSLAGSRTEAFF
TGTGCCAGCAGCTTAGCTGGGTCCCGGACTGAAGCTTTCTTT
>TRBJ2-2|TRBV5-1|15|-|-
CASSLVGVSAGELFF
TGCGCCAGCAGCTTGGTGGGAGTCTCGGCCGGGGAGCTGTTTTTT
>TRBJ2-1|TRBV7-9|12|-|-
CASSSRINEQFF
TGTGCCAGCAGCTCTCGGATCAATGAGCAGTTCTTC
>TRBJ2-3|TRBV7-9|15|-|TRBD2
CASRGSGGTTDTQYF
TGTGCCAGCAGGGGTAGCGGGGGAACCACAGATACGCAGTATTTT
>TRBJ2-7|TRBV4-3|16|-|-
CASSQDRQAWPYERYF
TGCGCCAGCAGCCAAGATCGGCAGGCCTGGCCCTACGAGCGGTACTTC
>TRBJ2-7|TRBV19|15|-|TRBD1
CASSIKQGGTYEQYF
TGTGCCAGTAGTATTAAACAGGGGGGCACCTACGAGCAGTACTTC
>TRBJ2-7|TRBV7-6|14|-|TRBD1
CASSRRDRGYEQYF
TGTGCCAGCAGCAGAAGGGACAGGGGGTACGAGCAGTACTTC
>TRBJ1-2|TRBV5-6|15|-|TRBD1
CASSLGGGGNYGYTF
TGTGCCAGCAGCTTAGGAGGGGGCGGTAACTATGGCTACACCTTC
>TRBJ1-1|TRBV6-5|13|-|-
CASSGGSNTEAFF
TGTGCCAGCAGCGGGGGGTCAAACACTGAAGCTTTCTTT
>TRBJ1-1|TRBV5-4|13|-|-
CASSLALSTEAFF
TGTGCCAGCAGCTTGGCCCTGAGCACTGAAGCTTTCTTT
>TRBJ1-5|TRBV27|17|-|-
CASSLSSTYDSNQPQHF
TGTGCCAGCAGTTTATCCAGCACGTACGATAGCAATCAGCCCCAGCATTTT
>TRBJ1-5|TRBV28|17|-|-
CASSFDREGTSNQPQHF
TGTGCCAGCAGTTTTGATAGGGAGGGGACTAGCAATCAGCCCCAGCATTTT
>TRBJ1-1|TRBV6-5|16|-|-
CASSYGEGLMNTEAFF
TGTGCCAGCAGTTACGGGGAGGGCTTAATGAACACTGAAGCTTTCTTT
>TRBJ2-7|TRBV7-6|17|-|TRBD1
CASSLEPPGQAGYEQYF
TGTGCCAGCAGCTTAGAGCCCCCGGGACAGGCGGGCTACGAGCAGTACTTC
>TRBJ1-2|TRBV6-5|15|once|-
CASSYSREGGYGYTF
TGTGCCAGCAGTTACTCTCGAGAGGGGGGCTATGGCTACACCTTC
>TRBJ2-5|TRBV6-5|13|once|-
CASSYAWAETQYF
TGTGCCAGCAGTTATGCTTGGGCAGAGACCCAGTACTTC
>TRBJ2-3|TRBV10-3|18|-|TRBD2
CAISDEARTSGGTDTQYF
TGTGCCATCAGTGACGAAGCTAGGACTAGCGGGGGCACAGATACGCAGTATTTT
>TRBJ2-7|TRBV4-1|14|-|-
CASSLERSGYEQYF
TGCGCCAGCAGCCTAGAGCGGAGTGGCTACGAGCAGTACTTC
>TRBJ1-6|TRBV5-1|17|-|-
CASSMTPTGSYNSPLHF
TGCGCCAGCAGCATGACCCCTACGGGCTCCTATAATTCACCCCTCCACTTT
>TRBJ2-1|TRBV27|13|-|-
CASSLGGRNEQFF
TGTGCCAGCAGTTTGGGAGGTAGGAATGAGCAGTTCTTC
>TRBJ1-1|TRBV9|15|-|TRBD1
CASSVGTGPNTEAFF
TGTGCCAGCAGCGTGGGGACAGGGCCGAACACTGAAGCTTTCTTT